Shown below are 30 T cell receptor beta chains from a single sample sequenced in a study of OX40 agonist ivuxolimab in advanced cancers. Clones were read by immunoSEQ multiplex PCR, and TCRdb kept only the in-frame ones, dropping some. The sample has 66,000 or so clones, 85% seen once. The sequenced sample was CD4+ or CD8+ T cells sorted from blood, obtained in a trial of the OX40 agonist ivuxolimab. The receptors originated from an adult with an advanced solid tumor such as melanoma, head and neck, liver or kidney cancer.

The genes are TRBV19 and TRBJ1-5; no reliable D call. Per germline, CDR1 LNHDA and CDR2 SQIVND (reference sequence). The CDR3 has 14 amino acids. The V and J ends lost 5 bases and 4 bases respectively, with 12 bases between them. CDR3: CASSPSWPNQPQHF. CDR3 DNA: TGTGCCAGTAGTCCGTCGTGGCCGAATCAGCCCCAGCATTTT.

The rearrangement links TRBV9 to TRBJ1-2, with D possibly matching TRBD1 (6 bases). Between the trimmed V and J ends, which lost 3 bases and 8 bases, there was a span of 14 bases. The CDR3 covers 13 residues. The germline gives CDR1 SGDLS, CDR2 YYNGEE. CDR3 residues: CASSAAQGNGYTF. The CDR3 bases are TGTGCCAGCAGCGCTGCCCAGGGGAACGGCTACACCTTC.

This rearrangement joins TRBV10-3 to TRBJ2-1, with D maybe TRBD2 (5 bases). CDR3 length: 17 amino acids. V lost 2 bases to trimming and J lost 7 bases, with 21 bases between them. Germline CDR1 and CDR2: ENHRY and SYGVKD. Here the CDR3 reads CAISEVFNREFGNEQFF. DNA for the CDR3: TGTGCCATCAGTGAGGTCTTCAACCGGGAATTTGGGAATGAGCAGTTCTTC.

The chain couples TRBV30 to TRBJ2-7; TRBD1 or TRBD2 may be the D gene (6 bases each). Trimming removed 1 base at V and 1 base at J, with 20 bases between. This CDR3 is built from 17 residues. Per the germline V gene, CDR1 is GTSNPN and CDR2 is SVGIG (reference sequence). The CDR3 is CAWSAEKGGWISYEQYF. The CDR3 DNA is TGTGCCTGGAGTGCCGAGAAGGGGGGCTGGATATCCTACGAGCAGTACTTC.

The V gene is TRBV12-5, the J gene TRBJ2-3; 11 bases are a match to TRBD2. The CDR3 is made up of 16 amino acids. Germline CDR1 reads LGHNT; CDR2 reads FRNRAP. Trimming at V came to 0 bases and at J to 11 bases, leaving 10 bases not matched to a gene. For the CDR3, the DNA is TGTGCTAGTGGTTTGGTAAAGCCTACACTAGCGGGGGAGCAGTATTTT. Amino acid sequence: CASGLVKPTLAGEQYF.

CDR3 sequence: CASSSGDRQEDYGYTF. CDR3 sequence (DNA): TGTGCCAGCAGCTCTGGGGACAGGCAGGAAGACTATGGCTACACCTTC. The V and J genes are TRBV7-9 and TRBJ1-2; TRBD1 matches 8 bases. The trim removed 4 bases at V and 3 bases at J, leaving 10 bases unmatched. The germline V gene encodes CDR1 SEHNR and CDR2 FQNEAQ (reference sequence). The CDR3 contains 16 residues.

The rearrangement links TRBV14 to TRBJ2-3, with D unclear. Per the germline V gene, CDR1 is SGHDN and CDR2 is FVKESK. This CDR3 contains 15 residues. V dropped 0 bases and J dropped 0 bases, with 7 bases sitting between them. CDR3 coding DNA: TGTGCCAGCAGCCAAGATCGGTCTAGCACAGATACGCAGTATTTT. It specifies CASSQDRSSTDTQYF. The whole variable domain, filled in from reference TRBV14 and TRBJ2-3, reads EAGVTQFPSHSVIEKGQTVTLRCDPISGHDNLYWYRRVMGKEIKFLLHFVKESKQDESGMPNNRFLAERTGGTYSTLKVQPAELEDSGVYFCASSQDRSSTDTQYFGPGTRLTVL.

The chain uses TRBV5-4 and TRBJ2-2; TRBD1 might be the D (5 bases). Trimming took off 0 bases at V and 5 bases at J, with 11 bases between the two ends. The CDR3 covers 15 residues. Germline V lookup: CDR1 SGHNT, CDR2 YYREEE (reference sequence). CDR3 loop: CASSLVAGKTGELFF. The CDR3 DNA reads as TGTGCCAGCAGCTTGGTGGCAGGGAAAACCGGGGAGCTGTTTTTT.

J is TRBJ2-7 and V is TRBV27, with D possibly being TRBD1 (5 bases). CDR3 length equals 13 residues. Trimming cost V 5 bases and J 4 bases, with 12 bases left between them. Germline assignment: CDR1 MNHEY and CDR2 SMNVEV (reference sequence). The CDR3 sequence is CASSRAGNYEQYF. CDR3 sequence (DNA): TGTGCCAGCAGTCGGGCAGGGAATTACGAGCAGTACTTC.

The chain joins TRBV19 to TRBJ2-3; TRBD2 matches 12 bases. There are 17 residues in the CDR3. The V and J ends lost 6 bases and 9 bases, in that order; junction bases with no gene match: 16. Germline V lookup: CDR1 LNHDA, CDR2 SQIVND (reference sequence). Written as DNA, the CDR3 is TGTGCCAGTAGCACCGGGGCTAGCGGGGGGGCCAGAGGAACGCAGTATTTT. Its translation: CASSTGASGGARGTQYF.

This sequence joins TRBV10-3 and TRBJ2-7; no definite D call. From germline, CDR1 is ENHRY and CDR2 SYGVKD. Trimming took 6 bases from V and 0 from J, leaving 9 bases between them. The CDR3 is made up of 13 amino acids. CDR3 coding DNA: TGTGCCATCAGGATAACAAACTCCTACGAGCAGTACTTC. Its protein is CAIRITNSYEQYF.

The chain uses TRBV7-9 and TRBJ2-7, with D uncertain. Trimming removed 4 bases from V and 1 base from J, with 5 bases in between. This CDR3 has 12 amino acids. The V gene's germline CDR1 is SEHNR and CDR2 FQNEAQ (reference sequence). CDR3 residues: CASSSISYEQYF. The CDR3 DNA reads TGTGCCAGCAGCTCCATATCCTACGAGCAGTACTTC. The whole variable domain, remainder taken from reference TRBV7-9 and TRBJ2-7, is DTGVSQNPRHKITKRGQNVTFRCDPISEHNRLYWYRQTLGQGPEFLTYFQNEAQLEKSRLLSDRFSAERPKGSFSTLEIQRTEQGDSAMYLCASSSISYEQYFGPGTRLTVT.

This clone was detected a few times. V usage is TRBV5-8 and J usage is TRBJ1-5; weak D call: TRBD1 (5 bases). The V and J ends lost 3 bases and 4 bases respectively, with 17 bases between them. The CDR3 loop spans 16 amino acids. CDR1 and CDR2 (germline): SGHTS, YDEGEE. Written as DNA, the CDR3 is TGTGCCAGCAGCTATATCGGGACGCCTAGGAATCAGCCCCAGCATTTT. This translates into CASSYIGTPRNQPQHF. Full variable domain (remainder filled in from reference TRBV5-8 and TRBJ1-5): EAGVTQSPTHLIKTRGQQATLRCSPISGHTSVYWYQQALGLGLQFLLWYDEGEERNRGNFPPRFSGRQFPNYSSELNVNALELEDSALYLCASSYIGTPRNQPQHFGDGTRLSIL.

The CDR3 nucleotides read TGCGCCAGCAGCTTGGGCAGGCTGCAAAGTGAAAAACTGTTTTTT. Encoded protein: CASSLGRLQSEKLFF. The chain carries TRBV5-1 and TRBJ1-4; no clear D. This CDR3 comprises 15 residues. Germline V gives CDR1 SGHRS, CDR2 YFSETQ. The V and J ends lost 0 bases and 7 bases respectively, with 13 bases between them.

The chain couples TRBV19 to TRBJ2-1; the D is unclear. CDR1 and CDR2 from the germline V gene are LNHDA and SQIVND (reference sequence). The CDR3 has 15 amino acids. V dropped 2 bases and J dropped 0 bases, with 8 bases sitting between them. CDR3 residues: CASSISATSYNEQFF. In DNA form, the CDR3 reads TGTGCCAGTAGTATATCTGCGACCTCCTACAATGAGCAGTTCTTC.

This clone was recorded once. This chain links TRBV7-9 with TRBJ1-5; TRBD1 matches 8 bases. The trim removed 1 base at V and 7 bases at J, leaving 12 bases unmatched. Germline CDR1 and CDR2: SEHNR and FQNEAQ (reference sequence). The CDR3 has 17 amino acids. Here the CDR3 reads CASSLGGIGQGKQPQHF. CDR3 DNA sequence: TGTGCCAGCAGCTTAGGGGGGATCGGACAGGGTAAGCAGCCCCAGCATTTT.

The chain is built from TRBV6-1 and TRBJ2-5, with TRBD1 matching over 8 bases. The V gene's germline CDR1 is MNHNS and CDR2 SASEGT. The ends lost 3 bases at V and 5 bases at J; junction bases unmatched: 2. The CDR3 runs to 13 residues. CDR3 DNA sequence: TGTGCCAGCAGTGACAGGGGGCGGGAGACCCAGTACTTC. It codes for CASSDRGRETQYF.

The rearrangement uses TRBV7-3 and TRBJ1-1, with no clear D. The CDR3 is 13 amino acids. Trimming shortened V by 5 bases and J by 5 bases, and 12 bases separated the two germline ends. Germline V gene data show CDR1 as SGHTA and CDR2 as FQGTGA. In nucleotides, the CDR3 is TGTGCCAGCAGCAGCTTAAGTGCTACTGAAGCTTTCTTT. Translated: CASSSLSATEAFF.

The CDR3 sequence: CASSNGQGRVETQYF. The CDR3 nucleotides are TGTGCCAGCAGCAATGGACAGGGGAGGGTGGAGACCCAGTACTTC. The V gene is TRBV5-4, the J gene TRBJ2-5; 9 bases are shared with TRBD1. CDR3 length: 15 residues. The germline gives CDR1 SGHNT, CDR2 YYREEE (reference sequence). V lost 4 bases, J lost 5 bases, and 9 bases stayed unmatched.

The chain joins TRBV6-5 to TRBJ2-1, with 13 nucleotides matching TRBD2. V lost 4 bases, J lost 9 bases, and 9 bases stayed unmatched. The CDR3 is 16 amino acids. Germline-derived CDR1 and CDR2 are MNHEY and SVGAGI. CDR3: CASSSRLAGGRSEQFF. Here the CDR3 DNA reads TGTGCCAGCAGTTCCAGACTAGCGGGGGGCCGTAGTGAGCAGTTCTTC.

The chain couples TRBV5-6 to TRBJ1-2; TRBD1 is a possible D gene (6 bases). Between the trimmed V and J ends, which lost 3 bases and 5 bases, there was a span of 14 bases. This CDR3 has 14 residues. The germline V gene encodes CDR1 SGHDT and CDR2 YYEEEE. The CDR3 DNA sequence: TGTGCCAGCAGCTACTTACAGGGAAGATATGGCTACACCTTC. Amino acid sequence: CASSYLQGRYGYTF.

This chain joins TRBV19 and TRBJ2-7; 8 bases are a match to TRBD2. Germline assignment: CDR1 LNHDA and CDR2 SQIVND (reference sequence). This CDR3 is 15 amino acids long. The ends lost 4 bases at V and 1 base at J; junction bases unmatched: 6. CDR3 loop: CASSTFQRGSYEQYF. The CDR3 coding sequence is TGTGCCAGTAGTACCTTCCAGCGGGGGTCCTACGAGCAGTACTTC. The variable domain in full, completed from reference TRBV19 and TRBJ2-7, reads DGGITQSPKYLFRKEGQNVTLSCEQNLNHDAMYWYRQDPGQGLRLIYYSQIVNDFQKGDIAEGYSVSREKKESFPLTVTSAQKNPTAFYLCASSTFQRGSYEQYFGPGTRLTVT.

V and J are TRBV7-9 and TRBJ2-1, with TRBD2 matching over 8 bases. Germline V gene lookup returns CDR1 SEHNR and CDR2 FQNEAQ (reference sequence). The V segment lost 4 bases and the J segment 2 bases; nucleotides outside the gene matches: 1. The CDR3 has 14 residues. In DNA, the CDR3 is TGTGCCAGCAGCTCGGGACTAGCCTACAATGAGCAGTTCTTC. It yields the protein CASSSGLAYNEQFF.

This rearrangement joins TRBV18 to TRBJ1-2; D not certain. The CDR3 extends over 15 amino acids. V dropped 3 bases and J dropped 3 bases, with 14 bases sitting between them. Germline V gene sequence: CDR1 KGHSH, CDR2 LQKENI. CDR3 DNA sequence: TGTGCCAGCTCACCCTTGGACGGATACGACTATGGCTACACCTTC. Translating gives CASSPLDGYDYGYTF.

The J gene is TRBJ1-1, the V gene TRBV5-5; D is uncertain. Germline lookup yields CDR1 SGHKS and CDR2 YYEKEE (reference sequence). V was pared by 3 bases and J by 0 bases, with 9 bases between. The CDR3 is 14 amino acids. The CDR3 is CASSSIGLNTEAFF. The CDR3 coding sequence is TGTGCCAGCAGCTCCATCGGTCTGAACACTGAAGCTTTCTTT. Supplemented by reference TRBV5-5 and TRBJ1-1, the full variable domain reads DAGVTQSPTHLIKTRGQQVTLRCSPISGHKSVSWYQQVLGQGPQFIFQYYEKEERGRGNFPDRFSARQFPNYSSELNVNALLLGDSALYLCASSSIGLNTEAFFGQGTRLTVV.

This clone occurred a few times. The gene calls are TRBV5-1 and TRBJ2-2; 10 nucleotides match TRBD2. Trimming at V came to 7 bases and at J to 1 base, leaving 13 bases not matched to a gene. The CDR3 consists of 18 residues. Germline CDR1 reads SGHRS; CDR2 reads YFSETQ. The CDR3 region is CASHRGGRLAGNTGELFF. Here the CDR3 DNA reads TGCGCCAGCCACAGAGGCGGGAGACTAGCGGGGAACACCGGGGAGCTGTTTTTT. The entire variable domain, with the rest obtained from reference TRBV5-1 and TRBJ2-2, is as follows: KAGVTQTPRYLIKTRGQQVTLSCSPISGHRSVSWYQQTPGQGLQFLFEYFSETQRNKGNFPGRFSGRQFSNSRSEMNVSTLELGDSALYLCASHRGGRLAGNTGELFFGEGSRLTVL.

This rearrangement joins TRBV30 to TRBJ2-7; tentative D call: TRBD1 (6 bases). The V and J ends lost 5 bases and 7 bases respectively, with 15 bases between them. The CDR3 contains 12 residues. Germline V gene sequence: CDR1 GTSNPN, CDR2 SVGIG (reference sequence). As DNA, the CDR3 is TGTGCCTGGGAGAACAGGGTGCGGGAGCAGTACTTC. The encoded protein is CAWENRVREQYF.

This clone was seen more than once but under ten times. The genes are TRBV7-2 and TRBJ1-2; 9 bases map to TRBD1. Germline V gene sequence: CDR1 SGHTA, CDR2 FQGNSA. The CDR3 sequence is 14 residues long. Trimming took 3 bases from V and 4 from J; bases not matched to a gene: 3. The CDR3 sequence is CASSFPGQGYGYTF. In DNA form, the CDR3 reads TGTGCCAGCAGCTTCCCGGGACAGGGCTATGGCTACACCTTC.

This chain uses TRBV28 with TRBJ2-7; no clear D gene. CDR1 MDHEN and CDR2 SYDVKM come from the germline V gene. V was cut by 3 bases and J by 2 bases, with 5 bases left in between. There are 12 residues in the CDR3. CDR3 bases: TGTGCCAGCAGTTTCTTCACCTACGAGCAGTACTTC. Amino acid sequence: CASSFFTYEQYF. The whole variable domain, remainder taken from reference TRBV28 and TRBJ2-7, is DVKVTQSSRYLVKRTGEKVFLECVQDMDHENMFWYRQDPGLGLRLIYFSYDVKMKEKGDIPEGYSVSREKKERFSLILESASTNQTSMYLCASSFFTYEQYFGPGTRLTVT.

The chain's CDR3 is CASSADPQSSYNSPLHF. CDR3 bases: TGTGCCAGCAGCGCAGATCCACAGAGCTCCTATAATTCACCCCTCCACTTT. The gene calls are TRBV9 and TRBJ1-6; no definite D call. The germline V gene has CDR1 SGDLS and CDR2 YYNGEE. CDR3 length: 17 amino acids. V gave up 3 bases and J gave up 0 bases, with 13 bases separating them.